A single sample gave rise to the 24 T cell receptor beta chains below, sequenced in a study of patients and donors after allogeneic stem cell transplantation. TCRdb reprocessed the RT-PCR reads via MiXCR and lists one record per CDR3 protein. The top ten hold more than 20% of the sample, which has about 72,000 distinct CDR3 sequences, about a quarter seen once. The sequencing sample was made of blood, either unsorted or a sorted T cell fraction (not recorded which). These receptors all come from a human donor who was either an allogeneic HSCT recipient or a stem cell or donor lymphocyte infusion donor (not recorded which). It is not recorded whose cells these are; they may come from a transplant donor.

This clonotype turned up a few times. The chain recombines TRBV27 with TRBJ1-1; 7 nucleotides line up with TRBD1. Germline V CDR1 and CDR2: MNHEY, SMNVEV (reference sequence). This CDR3 has 12 amino acids. With V trimmed by 6 bases and J by 6 bases, 4 bases remained unmatched. DNA of the CDR3: TGTGCCAGCAGCCTAACAGGGGCTGAAGCTTTCTTT. This sequence encodes CASSLTGAEAFF.

Only a few counts were recorded for this clonotype. V usage is TRBV15 and J usage is TRBJ1-1, with 8 bases identical to TRBD1. The CDR3 runs 14 residues. Unmatched junction bases numbered 7, after V lost 9 bases and J lost 1 base. Per the germline V gene, CDR1 is LNHNV and CDR2 is YYDKDF (reference sequence). For the CDR3, the DNA is TGTGCCACGAGGACAGGGCGGACGAACACTGAAGCTTTCTTT. Residues: CATRTGRTNTEAFF.

The CDR3 bases are TGTGCCAGCTCGCTTACTAGAGTGGAGACCCAGTACTTC. Translating it yields CASSLTRVETQYF. The chain links TRBV18 to TRBJ2-5; possibly TRBD2 for D (5 bases). V lost 6 bases and J 5 bases, leaving 13 bases between the germline ends. CDR3 length: 13 amino acids. Germline V CDR1 and CDR2: KGHSH, LQKENI.

This clonotype was seen at least ten times. The genes are TRBV5-1 and TRBJ1-5; D not resolved. CDR1 and CDR2 (germline): SGHRS, YFSETQ. The CDR3 totals 14 residues. V gave up 0 bases and J gave up 3 bases, with 7 bases separating them. This CDR3 is CASSLGSNNQPQHF. CDR3 bases: TGCGCCAGCAGCTTGGGGTCAAACAATCAGCCCCAGCATTTT. The full variable domain, in which reference TRBV5-1 and TRBJ1-5 provide the parts outside the CDR3, is KAGVTQTPRYLIKTRGQQVTLSCSPISGHRSVSWYQQTPGQGLQFLFEYFSETQRNKGNFPGRFSGRQFSNSRSEMNVSTLELGDSALYLCASSLGSNNQPQHFGDGTRLSIL.

This clonotype was found a few times. This chain connects TRBV27 to TRBJ2-1; perhaps D is TRBD1 or TRBD2 (5 bases each). CDR3 length: 15 residues. Germline V gene sequence: CDR1 MNHEY, CDR2 SMNVEV (reference sequence). The V end was cut by 5 bases, the J end by 4 bases, with 15 bases between. The DNA for the CDR3 is TGTGCCAGCAGTACCCGGGACCCGCGGTACAATGAGCAGTTCTTC. Translated, it gives CASSTRDPRYNEQFF.

This clonotype was recorded a few times. This chain uses TRBV20-1 with TRBJ1-5; the D gene is possibly TRBD1 (6 bases). There are 13 residues in the CDR3. V lost 5 bases, J lost 4 bases, and 12 bases lay in between. Per germline, CDR1 DFQATT and CDR2 SNEGSKA (reference sequence). The DNA for the CDR3 is TGCAGTGCTCGGGACACAAGTAATCAGCCCCAGCATTTT. Protein: CSARDTSNQPQHF.

The CDR3 loop reads CSARGTVLMAKNIQYF. The CDR3, as DNA: TGCAGTGCTAGAGGGACAGTCCTGATGGCCAAAAACATTCAGTACTTC. This chain joins TRBV20-1 and TRBJ2-4; tentative D call: TRBD1 (6 bases). Germline V CDR1 and CDR2: DFQATT, SNEGSKA (reference sequence). Trimming cost V 1 base and J 1 base, with 14 bases left between them. This CDR3 has 16 amino acids.

The chain carries TRBV25-1 and TRBJ1-1; perhaps TRBD1 as D (5 bases). Germline V gives CDR1 MGHDK, CDR2 SYGVNS. There are 13 residues in the CDR3. Trimming took 6 bases from V and 6 from J, leaving 14 bases between them. In nucleotides, the CDR3 is TGTGCCAGCAGCCCGGGATGGGGCTCTGAAGCTTTCTTT. Protein product: CASSPGWGSEAFF.

This clonotype was seen a few times. The J gene is TRBJ2-3, the V gene TRBV7-2; D remains ambiguous. Trimming took 7 bases from V and 7 from J, leaving 12 bases between them. The CDR3 has 12 amino acids. In germline, CDR1 is SGHTA, CDR2 FQGNSA. The CDR3 nucleotides read TGTGCCAGCACCCAGTGGGGTAATACGCAGTATTTT. Translated, it gives CASTQWGNTQYF.

The chain carries TRBV29-1 and TRBJ2-2, with D uncertain. V lost 6 bases, J lost 2 bases, and 13 bases lay in between. Germline lookup yields CDR1 SQVTM and CDR2 ANQGSEA. The length of the CDR3 is 14 residues. CDR3 bases: TGCAGCGTCAGCGACTGGGTCAACACCGGGGAGCTGTTTTTT. It encodes CSVSDWVNTGELFF.

J is TRBJ1-1 and V is TRBV5-1; D is ambiguous. V lost 0 bases to trimming and J lost 1 base, with 7 bases between them. The V gene's germline CDR1 is SGHRS and CDR2 YFSETQ. The CDR3 is 14 residues long. The CDR3 reads CASSLAVPNTEAFF. The CDR3 bases are TGCGCCAGCAGCTTGGCCGTACCGAACACTGAAGCTTTCTTT.

The DNA for the CDR3 is TGTGCCAGCAGCGTAGCTACGGGTAGCGCGTACGAGCAGTACTTC. This translates into CASSVATGSAYEQYF. The V gene is TRBV9, the J gene TRBJ2-7, with D possibly being TRBD2 (5 bases). The CDR3 spans 15 residues. The V gene lost 0 bases and the J gene lost 4 bases, with 14 bases spanning the gap. Germline values: CDR1 SGDLS, CDR2 YYNGEE.

The rearrangement links TRBV7-2 to TRBJ2-1, with TRBD1 as a possible D gene (6 bases). The CDR3 runs 14 residues. The V gene's germline CDR1 is SGHTA and CDR2 FQGNSA. The V end was cut by 1 base, the J end by 8 bases, with 12 bases between. CDR3 in DNA: TGTGCCAGCAGCTTAGACAGGGCCTCTGATGAGCAGTTCTTC. It codes for CASSLDRASDEQFF.

This sequence joins TRBV27 and TRBJ1-2; D perhaps matches TRBD1 (5 bases). Per the germline V gene, CDR1 is MNHEY and CDR2 is SMNVEV (reference sequence). The CDR3 runs to 13 residues. Trimming pared 3 bases from V and 8 bases from J, leaving 13 bases between. The CDR3 is CASSFNGAQGYTF. The CDR3 DNA reads as TGTGCCAGCAGTTTTAACGGGGCGCAAGGCTACACCTTC.

V and J are TRBV12-3 or TRBV12-4 and TRBJ1-2, with a weak D call TRBD1 (5 bases). This CDR3 is built from 14 residues. Trimming removed 6 bases from V and 3 bases from J, with 14 bases in between. CDR3 DNA sequence: TGTGCCAGCAGAGATGTCGGGACGTACTATGGCTACACCTTC. This sequence encodes CASRDVGTYYGYTF.

This clonotype was seen more than once but under ten times. The chain links TRBV15 to TRBJ2-3, with D possibly called TRBD1 or TRBD2 (6 bases each). The CDR3 sequence is 17 residues long. Germline lookup yields CDR1 LNHNV and CDR2 YYDKDF (reference sequence). Trimming removed 3 bases from V and 1 base from J, with 17 bases in between. The CDR3 here is CATSSPRVGGGTDTQYF. DNA of the CDR3: TGTGCCACCAGCAGCCCTAGGGTCGGGGGCGGCACAGATACGCAGTATTTT.

The gene calls are TRBV4-2 and TRBJ2-7; D might be TRBD1 (6 bases). The ends were cut back, 1 base at V and 2 bases at J, with 12 bases in the middle. CDR1 and CDR2 from the germline V gene are LGHNA and YNFKEQ. The CDR3 is 15 amino acids. The CDR3 region has the DNA TGTGCCAGCAGCCAAGGCCCGGGACAAGCCTACGAGCAGTACTTC. Translating it yields CASSQGPGQAYEQYF.

This clonotype was counted between two and nine times. V usage is TRBV7-9 and J usage is TRBJ2-7; D remains ambiguous. V was cut by 1 base and J by 2 bases, with 6 bases left in between. CDR3 size: 13 residues. Germline V gene lookup returns CDR1 SEHNR and CDR2 FQNEAQ (reference sequence). The CDR3: CASSLEAAYEQYF. The CDR3 DNA sequence: TGTGCCAGCAGCTTAGAGGCAGCCTACGAGCAGTACTTC.

The chain uses TRBV13 and TRBJ1-4; 9 bases are shared with TRBD1. The CDR3 sequence is 14 residues long. The trim removed 2 bases at V and 8 bases at J, leaving 3 bases unmatched. Looked up from germline, CDR1 is PRHDT and CDR2 is FYEKMQ (reference sequence). The CDR3 nucleotides read TGTGCCAGCAGCTTAAGGGACAGGGACGAAAAACTGTTTTTT. This sequence encodes CASSLRDRDEKLFF.

This rearrangement joins TRBV12-3 or TRBV12-4 to TRBJ1-3; no definite D call. Trimming left V 5 bases short and J 4 bases short, with 18 bases between. This CDR3 contains 16 residues. CDR3 in amino acids: CASSHSLKLAGNTIYF. The CDR3 DNA reads TGTGCCAGCAGTCACTCCTTGAAACTCGCCGGAAACACCATATATTTT.

This rearrangement joins TRBV3-1 to TRBJ2-7; the D is unclear. V was cut by 0 bases and J by 2 bases, with 11 bases left in between. Germline V gene lookup returns CDR1 LGHDT and CDR2 YNNKEL (reference sequence). The CDR3 consists of 15 residues. CDR3 bases: TGTGCCAGCAGCCAAGAGTCCTTTCGGGCCTACGAGCAGTACTTC. This sequence encodes CASSQESFRAYEQYF.

In this sample, this clonotype turned up many times. A read error may produce the germline difference seen at one junction end. The rearrangement joins TRBV5-1 to TRBJ1-1; weak D call: TRBD1 (6 bases). This CDR3 contains 12 residues. The V gene's germline CDR1 is SGHRS and CDR2 YFSETQ. The CDR3 protein is CASSLVGGAGVF. The CDR3 coding sequence is TGCGCCAGCAGCTTGGTTGGGGGCGCGGGGGTCTTT.

The table lists this clonotype with a few counts. This chain uses TRBV6-2 or TRBV6-3 with TRBJ1-2; 11 bases match TRBD1. Germline-derived CDR1 and CDR2 are MNHEY and SVGEGT. The CDR3 has 14 residues. V lost 2 bases, J lost 7 bases, and 3 bases stayed unmatched. The CDR3 loop reads CASSYGQGASGYTF. CDR3 bases: TGTGCCAGCAGTTACGGACAGGGGGCGAGTGGCTACACCTTC.

The chain is built from TRBV5-1 and TRBJ2-5, with 7 bases aligning to TRBD2. Unmatched junction bases numbered 12, after V lost 5 bases and J lost 2 bases. The CDR3 is 16 residues long. Germline CDR1 and CDR2: SGHRS and YFSETQ. CDR3: CASSSRGTNSQETQYF. CDR3 DNA: TGCGCCAGCAGTTCAAGAGGGACTAACTCACAAGAGACCCAGTACTTC.